This record concerns one T cell receptor beta chain sequence. The clone's antigen remains unknown. The input lacks base qualities; no much larger clone sits a single base away. The source of the sample is a study of blood T cell repertoires in COVID-19 (TCRdb year 2020). For the study in its entirety: Collaborator samples came from the United States, Italy and Spain and covered acute and convalescent phases of COVID-19. The material from the prospective study consisted of cDNA or gDNA derived from T cells, B-cell-depleted T cells, or PBMCs. The dataset comprised deeply sampled blood TCRbeta repertoires from subjects exposed to, actively infected with, or recovered from COVID-19. The repertoires were released in a freely available public database intended as a resource for research on the immune response to SARS-CoV-2. The samples were drawn from the first 160 participants of the ongoing ImmuneRACE study and from under 1,500 subjects provided by 6 global collaborators. Sample metadata almost always included a de-identified subject ID, COVID-19 status, age in years and sex. Where available, HLA class I and class II types were obtained from metadata supplied by the sample provider rather than from assay-based typing.

As encoded in the germline V gene, CDR1 is SGHVS while CDR2 is FQNEAQ. The junction shows trimming of 5 bases on V and 0 bases on J, plus 19 bases between the germline ends. Reading from cysteine to phenylalanine, the CDR3 counts 17 amino acids. Only CDR3 DNA is held: 51 bases, read in frame from base 1. Participants in the prospective study were enrolled through a virtual design, were aged roughly 18 to 100 years, and lived in about two dozen United States geographic areas. Cohort assignment in the prospective study relied on participant-reported clinical history from a screening survey and a study questionnaire. Recovered participants in ImmuneRACE Cohort 3 were defined as having two consecutive negative NP/OP PCR tests, clearance from a healthcare professional, or resolution of symptoms. Mobile phlebotomists in the prospective study collected whole blood, serum and a nasopharyngeal or oropharyngeal swab from every participant. Prospective study participants could optionally give additional blood draws and questionnaires over a roughly 2-month period. Before DNA extraction, prospective study blood samples were shipped either frozen or at room temperature.

The immunoSEQ Assay, a bias-controlled multiplex PCR, was used to amplify TCRbeta CDR3 regions from genomic DNA. As for how the authors treated the data: Nucleated cell counts per sample were estimated from amplification of reference gene primers within the assay. To quantify the absolute abundance of each unique TCRbeta CDR3 rearrangement, sequence reads were collapsed and filtered. Productive Simpson clonality was computed per sample as the square root of Simpson's diversity index over productive rearrangements. The clones in this table, taken by TCRdb from immuneACCESS, are in-frame only. Not every clone is retained; where verified, under half of the shortfall comes from an unresolved V gene, and the cause of the rest is unknown. Clonal size and the V and J genes are those of that table, whereas D and trimming came from the DNA. The sample table shows 200,000 to 250,000 clones, and 88% are seen once. Approximately 2.7% of the sample is held by the ten biggest clonotypes.

The research as a whole found: How much clinical and demographic metadata was included differed by source and by participant, and the metadata was provided uncurated.

The rearrangement combines TRBV7-8 with TRBJ1-1, with the D gene not confidently named. The specimen sequenced was PBMCs or T cells enriched from blood (not recorded which). The TCR originated in a woman aged 25 to 39 who had recovered from COVID-19. Here is the DNA: TGTGCCAGCAGCCTCCACTGGCGGAGTGGCATGAACACTGAAGCTTTCTTT. Its protein product is CASSLHWRSGMNTEAFF.